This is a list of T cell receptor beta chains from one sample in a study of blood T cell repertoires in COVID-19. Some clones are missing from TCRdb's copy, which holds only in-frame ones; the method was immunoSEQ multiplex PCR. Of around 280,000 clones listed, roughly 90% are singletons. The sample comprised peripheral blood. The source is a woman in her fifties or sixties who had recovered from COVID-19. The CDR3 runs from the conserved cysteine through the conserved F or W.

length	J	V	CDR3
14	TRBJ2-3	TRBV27	CASSLTGSTDTQYF
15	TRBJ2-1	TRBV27	CASSLWGGSYNEQFF
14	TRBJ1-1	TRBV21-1	CASSKEDRLTEAFF
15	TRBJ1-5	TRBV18	CASSPEGVGNQPQHF
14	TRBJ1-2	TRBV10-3	CAITPDRDIQFYTF
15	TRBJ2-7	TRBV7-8	CASSLVVVGGGEQYF
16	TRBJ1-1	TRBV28	CASRRLTGTGGTEAFF
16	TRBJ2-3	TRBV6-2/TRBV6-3	CASSSLAGARTDTQYF
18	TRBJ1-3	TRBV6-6	CASSPHPAGTGQGNTIYF
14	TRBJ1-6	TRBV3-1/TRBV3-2	CASSQAADNSPLHF
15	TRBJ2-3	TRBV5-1	CASSLGTVSTDTQYF
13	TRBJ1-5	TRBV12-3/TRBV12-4	CASSLWGPQPQHF
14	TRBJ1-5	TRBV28	CASSFPNGGQPQHF
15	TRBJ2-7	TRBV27	CASSPHDRQPYEQYF
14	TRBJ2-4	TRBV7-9	CASSPGQPLNIQYF
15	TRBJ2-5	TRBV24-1	CATSDPDRVQETQYF
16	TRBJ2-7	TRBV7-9	CASSSNAGTGGREQYF
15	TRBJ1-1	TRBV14	CASSQAGGGGTEAFF
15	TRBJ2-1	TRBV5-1	CASKIGGPAYNEQFF
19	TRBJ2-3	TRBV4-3	CASSQVMGLQRERGNTQYF
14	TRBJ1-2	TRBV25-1	CASSDTGMAIGYTF
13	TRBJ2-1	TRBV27	CASSLGQYNEQFF
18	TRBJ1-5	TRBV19	CASSTTRTGSYSNQPQHF
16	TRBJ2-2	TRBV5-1	CASSLAASSLTGELFF
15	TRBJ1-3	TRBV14	CASSQEWGAGNTIYF
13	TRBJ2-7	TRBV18	CASSPGTRAEQYF
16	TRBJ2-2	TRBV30	CAWSEVGEPRAGELFF
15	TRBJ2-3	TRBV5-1	CASSISGVSTDTQYF
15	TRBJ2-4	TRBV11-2	CASSQRRGTVNIQYF
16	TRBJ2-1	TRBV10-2	CASRLLLAGGDNEQFF
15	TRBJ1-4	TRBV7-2	CASSWTGSTNEKLFF
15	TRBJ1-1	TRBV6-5	CASSYATGGAAEAFF
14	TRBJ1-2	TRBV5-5	CASSSTGANYGYTF
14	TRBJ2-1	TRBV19	CASSIRTDYNEQFF
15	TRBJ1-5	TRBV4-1	CASSRDRTSNQPQHF
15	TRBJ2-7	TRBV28	CASSRWQGKGYEQYF
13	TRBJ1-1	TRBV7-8	CASSLFGGTEAFF
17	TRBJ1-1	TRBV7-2	CASSLDLFPPHASEAFF
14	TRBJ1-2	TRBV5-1	CASSLERGQGGYTF
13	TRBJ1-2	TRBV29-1	CSVTKGQNYGYTF
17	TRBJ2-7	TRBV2	CASSEKGQGEESYEQYF
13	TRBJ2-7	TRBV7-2	CASSPSGGYEQYF
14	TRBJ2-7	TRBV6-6	CASNANPSDRREYF
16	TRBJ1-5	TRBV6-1	CASSVRQGARNQPQHF
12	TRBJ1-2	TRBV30	CAWQGTGGGYTF
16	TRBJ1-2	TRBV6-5	CASSWGGQGANYGYTF
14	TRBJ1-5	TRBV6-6	CASTPDRKGQPQHF
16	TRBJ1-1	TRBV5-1	CASSRMRRQENTEAFF
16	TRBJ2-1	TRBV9	CASSVAGGLSYNEQFF
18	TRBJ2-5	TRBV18	CASSPLPSGGFGQETQYF
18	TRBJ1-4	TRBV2	CASSAGDRGRDRNEKLFF
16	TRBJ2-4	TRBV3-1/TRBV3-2	CASSQGTTTSGGSLRF
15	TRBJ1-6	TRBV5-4	CASSSSGGNNSPLHF
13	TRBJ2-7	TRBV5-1	CASSSPLGHEQYF